This T cell receptor beta chain was retrieved from a study of T cells in tuberculosis. The CDR3 runs to 11 residues. Trimming took 4 bases from V and 15 from J; bases not matched to a gene: 4. Germline-derived CDR1 and CDR2 are LNHDA and SQIVND (reference sequence). Time point: new active TB diagnosis, blood taken before or within 7 days of starting treatment. Using immunoSEQ multiplex PCR, the repertoire was profiled, and TCRdb retains in-frame clones only, with some absent. The sample has about 53,000 clones, about 96% seen once. The sample consisted of PBMCs, taken at tuberculosis diagnosis. The clonotype originates from an adult with tuberculosis. The rearrangement joins TRBV19 to TRBJ2-1; TRBD1 matches 9 bases. The CDR3 sequence: CASSTRDRAFF. As DNA, the CDR3 is TGTGCCAGTAGTACCCGGGACAGGGCGTTCTTC. Full variable domain (rest looked up from reference TRBV19 and TRBJ2-1): DGGITQSPKYLFRKEGQNVTLSCEQNLNHDAMYWYRQDPGQGLRLIYYSQIVNDFQKGDIAEGYSVSREKKESFPLTVTSAQKNPTAFYLCASSTRDRAFFGPGTRLTVL.